The T cell receptor (beta chain) under discussion was sequenced for a study of shared clonotypes between healthy human individuals (dated by TCRdb to about 2020). Context from the whole study: A couple of women and a few men aged 18 to 49 years were included in the cohort. Leukapheresis yielded between about 0.85 and 10 billion PBMCs per donor. To estimate repertoire size and how much clonotypes are shared between individuals, the study performed deep sequencing of blood TCR repertoires from a handful of healthy adults. To increase sequencing depth and limit assay-specific biases, different laboratories used diverse techniques to prepare libraries and sequence TCR repertoires.

The donors were healthy, HIV-negative adults with no recently reported acute infections or vaccinations. All donors were Caucasian adults living in Nashville, Tennessee, USA. For unsorted samples, tens of millions of PBMCs were counted and genomic DNA was extracted with the QIAamp DNA Blood Mini kit. Blood was collected by leukapheresis, and PBMCs were isolated by Ficoll-Histopaque density gradient centrifugation and then cryopreserved in liquid nitrogen vapor phase. From the cysteine through the phenylalanine, the CDR3 covers 14 amino acids. The DNA shown is the 42-base CDR3, in frame from base 1. From the germline V gene, CDR1 is ENHRY and CDR2 is SYGVKD. Compared with germline, V lacks 7 bases and J lacks 2 bases; bases without a gene match: 6. Remarks on this clone: Its antigen is not yet known. It has no much larger one-base neighbor in the sample; base qualities were not kept.

General study outcomes and caveats: Sampling was restricted to blood, and TCR repertoires in tissues likely differ from the TCR repertoires found in blood. Pairwise subsampling indicated that sequencing depth was expected to affect the degree of clonotype sharing among donors. The small number of donors limited the genetic and exposure-history diversity represented.

Using the deep immunoSEQ assay, multiplex PCR amplified TCR CDR3 regions from genomic DNA. Genomic DNA extracted from each cell subset was distributed evenly over all wells of several immunoSEQ 96-well plates, and each plate served as one replicate. For unsorted PBMC, each replicate PCR was loaded with approximately 0.3 ug genomic DNA, equivalent to about 33,000 T cell genomes. Genomic DNA from unsorted PBMC was sequenced over ten immunoSEQ deep assay plates. Purified libraries were measured with a Qubit 3.0 fluorometer, size-checked on a Bioanalyzer 2100, and measured again with the KAPA Library Quantification kit. Every immunoSEQ 96-well plate was sequenced on a dedicated single-read 150-cycle Illumina NextSeq 550 flow cell. On the authors' methods: Because only junctional sequences without quality scores were contained in the immunoSEQ output, filtering matching that applied to full-length reads could not be performed. Sequences were annotated with PyIR, a Python wrapper for IgBLAST v1.9, using IMGT germline references to assign V/J genes and CDR3. Reads were filtered out if the reads had weak V/J assignments (E-value above 1e-6), no CDR3, stop codons, out-of-frame junctions, or ambiguous translated residues. V3J clonotypes were defined by identical inferred V gene, J gene, and CDR3 amino acid sequence. Percentage overlap between repertoires was computed as shared unique clonotypes divided by the size of the smaller repertoire. Repertoire richness was assessed with RTK rarefaction, the Chao1 estimator, and Recon v2.1 estimates of unobserved clonotypes. TCRdb obtained this table from immuneACCESS and retained in-frame rearrangements with V and J assigned. These tables miss some clones; where compared with another copy, unresolved V genes account for less than half of the shortfall, and the remainder is unexplained. V and J calls and clone size are given by that table; D and trimming were obtained from the DNA. The sample table contains fewer than 600,000 clones; only one count was recorded for roughly three quarters of them. Around 12% of the sample belongs to the ten largest clones.

The chain is encoded by TRBV10-3 joined to TRBJ2-7, with 9 middle bases fitting TRBD2. Sample: PBMCs. The sequence was obtained from a woman between 35 and 50 years old in good health. Some clones in this sample may be carry-over from other donors' samples. The CDR3 reads CAIKAGGGTYEQYF. The base sequence is TGTGCCATCAAAGCGGGAGGAGGGACCTACGAGCAGTACTTC.